This TCR beta chain appears in the sequencing data of a study of CD8+ T cells in alopecia areata. Study context: The drug, oral tofacitinib, was given to treated patients at 5 to 10 mg twice daily.

Regarding treatment: oral pan-JAK inhibitor, 5-10 mg twice daily. Patients with alopecia areata provided lesional scalp punch biopsies as well as peripheral blood. This CDR3 is built from 15 residues. Germline V CDR1 and CDR2: MNHEY, SMNVEV (reference sequence). V lost 5 bases and J lost 6; bases outside the gene matches: 7. Once RNA had been extracted, it was reverse transcribed into cDNA to act as the sequencing template. Profiling relied on immunoSEQ multiplex PCR, and the TCRdb table lists in-frame clones only, not all of them. The table records under 200,000 clones, 55% to 75% of them present only once.

The receptor was isolated from a human donor with alopecia areata. The chain employs TRBV27 and TRBJ2-2; 9 bases fit TRBD2. Material: CD4+ T cells sorted from blood, obtained at week 24, from a patient treated with tofacitinib. CDR3 DNA: TGTGCCAGCAGTCCTCGGACTAGCGCCGCCGGGGAGCTGTTTTTT. Protein: CASSPRTSAAGELFF.